The 30 T cell receptor beta chains below were found in one sample sequenced in a study of patients and donors after allogeneic stem cell transplantation. One entry per CDR3 protein, called by TCRdb with MiXCR from the RT-PCR reads. In the table there are over 400,000 distinct CDR3 sequences, approximately 16% of which are singletons. Input material: blood, either unsorted or a sorted T cell fraction (not recorded which). The receptors come from a human donor who was either an allogeneic HSCT recipient or a stem cell or donor lymphocyte infusion donor (not recorded which). It is not recorded whose cells these are; they may come from a transplant donor.

This clonotype was observed a handful of times. The V and J genes are TRBV9 and TRBJ2-1, with TRBD1 matching over 9 bases. Germline V gene data show CDR1 as SGDLS and CDR2 as YYNGEE. Trimming took 0 bases from V and 4 from J; bases not matched to a gene: 8. This CDR3 region has 17 residues. The CDR3 spells CASSVEGGQGKYNEQFF. The CDR3 nucleotides are TGTGCCAGCAGCGTAGAGGGTGGACAGGGGAAATACAATGAGCAGTTCTTC.

The chain carries TRBV19 and TRBJ1-3; D perhaps matches TRBD1 (6 bases). CDR3 length: 16 amino acids. V lost 3 bases and J lost 3, with 15 bases in between. Germline V gene lookup returns CDR1 LNHDA and CDR2 SQIVND (reference sequence). CDR3 residues: CASSMRGAPRGNTIYF. The CDR3 coding sequence is TGTGCCAGTAGTATGAGGGGGGCTCCGCGTGGAAACACCATATATTTT.

In nucleotides, the CDR3 is TGTGCCAGCAGCCCTCAGGGACGTGGATGGACTGAAGCTTTCTTT. It encodes CASSPQGRGWTEAFF. The rearrangement joins TRBV4-2 to TRBJ1-1, with D possibly matching TRBD1 (5 bases). This CDR3 contains 15 residues. Germline-derived CDR1 and CDR2 are LGHNA and YNFKEQ. Trimming took 4 bases from V and 5 from J, leaving 17 bases between them.

This chain links TRBV7-2 with TRBJ2-5, with 7 nucleotides matching TRBD2. CDR3 size: 15 residues. Germline values: CDR1 SGHTA, CDR2 FQGNSA. The V and J ends lost 3 bases and 2 bases, in that order; junction bases with no gene match: 6. The CDR3 DNA reads TGTGCCAGCAGCTTGGGAAGCGGGAATCAAGAGACCCAGTACTTC. Amino acids: CASSLGSGNQETQYF.

V is TRBV4-2 and J is TRBJ2-7; TRBD2 matches 13 bases. The J segment lost 3 bases and the V segment lost 0 bases, leaving 11 bases of the junction unmatched. This CDR3 has 19 amino acids. The germline CDR1 and CDR2 sequences are LGHNA and YNFKEQ. The CDR3 protein is CASSQDGLAGVKVHYEQYF. The CDR3 DNA reads TGTGCCAGCAGCCAAGATGGACTAGCGGGAGTTAAAGTCCACTACGAGCAGTACTTC.

CDR3 residues: CASSQRDRTNEKLFF. Written as DNA, the CDR3 is TGCGCCAGCAGTCAACGGGACAGGACTAATGAAAAACTGTTTTTT. The gene calls are TRBV23-1 and TRBJ1-4, with 8 bases that match TRBD1. TRBV23-1 is designated an ORF whose function remains uncertain. V trimming: 2 bases; J trimming: 2 bases; junction bases outside the gene matches: 1. The CDR3 is made up of 15 amino acids.

The chain recombines TRBV7-9 with TRBJ2-1; 7 nucleotides line up with TRBD2. The CDR3 has 17 residues. The ends lost 3 bases at V and 6 bases at J; junction bases unmatched: 14. Per the germline V gene, CDR1 is SEHNR and CDR2 is FQNEAQ (reference sequence). CDR3 region: CASSFGTTGSLSNEQFF. DNA of the CDR3: TGTGCCAGCAGCTTTGGGACTACCGGTTCCTTATCCAATGAGCAGTTCTTC.

The rearrangement uses TRBV20-1 and TRBJ2-7, with unresolved D. This CDR3 is built from 14 residues. V shed 3 bases and J shed 6 bases, with 18 bases lying between them. The germline V gene encodes CDR1 DFQATT and CDR2 SNEGSKA (reference sequence). CDR3 in amino acids: CSASSGPGDAEQYF. CDR3 DNA: TGCAGTGCTAGTAGTGGGCCAGGCGACGCCGAGCAGTACTTC.

V and J are TRBV11-1 and TRBJ2-1, with 9 bases that match TRBD2. V shed 5 bases, J shed 0 bases, and the junction held 11 bases outside the gene matches. Germline V lookup: CDR1 SGHAT, CDR2 FQDESV (reference sequence). The CDR3 runs to 18 residues. The CDR3, as DNA: TGTGCCAGCAGCCCCTCCATTAGCGGGAGCAGCTCCTACAATGAGCAGTTCTTC. Protein sequence: CASSPSISGSSSYNEQFF. The full variable domain, completed using reference TRBV11-1 and TRBJ2-1, is EAEVAQSPRYKITEKSQAVAFWCDPISGHATLYWYRQILGQGPELLVQFQDESVVDDSQLPKDRFSAERLKGVDSTLKIQPAELGDSAMYLCASSPSISGSSSYNEQFFGPGTRLTVL.

This clonotype was counted ten times or more. One end of the junction is discordant with germline, which a read error may explain. This sequence joins TRBV5-1 and TRBJ1-2; D gene unclear. CDR3 size: 14 residues. Germline CDR1 and CDR2: SGHRS and YFSETQ. In DNA form, the CDR3 reads TGTGCCAGCAGCTTAGACCGCTCTAACTATGGCTACACCTTC. Encoded protein: CASSLDRSNYGYTF.

This clonotype was counted between two and nine times. This chain connects TRBV18 to TRBJ1-1, with a weak D call TRBD1 (5 bases). V was cut by 0 bases and J by 1 base, with 6 bases left in between. The CDR3 loop spans 14 amino acids. Germline assignment: CDR1 KGHSH and CDR2 LQKENI. CDR3 DNA: TGTGCCAGCTCACCACCGGGACGGAACACTGAAGCTTTCTTT. Translated: CASSPPGRNTEAFF.

V usage is TRBV3-1 and J usage is TRBJ2-5, with 10 bases matching TRBD1. The CDR3 loop spans 14 amino acids. V was clipped by 3 bases and J by 5 bases; unmatched bases: 3. The germline V gene has CDR1 LGHDT and CDR2 YNNKEL (reference sequence). The CDR3 protein is CASSHWDRGETQYF. In nucleotides, the CDR3 is TGTGCCAGCAGCCACTGGGACAGGGGCGAGACCCAGTACTTC.

This clonotype was observed a few times. The chain recombines TRBV6-5 with TRBJ1-2, with a possible D match to TRBD1 (6 bases). The germline CDR1 and CDR2 sequences are MNHEY and SVGAGI. Deletions cut 6 bases from V and 6 bases from J, with 11 bases between. This CDR3 spans 12 amino acids. CDR3 in amino acids: CASSTGLHGYTF. The CDR3 DNA follows: TGTGCCAGCAGCACAGGGTTGCATGGCTACACCTTC.

This clonotype has more than one count but fewer than ten. The chain links TRBV5-5 to TRBJ2-1; TRBD2 aligns across 8 bases. Germline loops: CDR1 SGHKS, CDR2 YYEKEE (reference sequence). The CDR3 runs 15 residues. The J segment lost 6 bases and the V segment lost 0 bases, leaving 5 bases of the junction unmatched. CDR3: CASSLGSGGLNEQFF. The DNA for the CDR3 is TGTGCCAGCAGCTTGGGCAGCGGGGGCCTCAATGAGCAGTTCTTC.

This clonotype was found a few times. The chain employs TRBV15 and TRBJ1-5, with D tentatively TRBD1 (5 bases). Germline loops: CDR1 LNHNV, CDR2 YYDKDF (reference sequence). The CDR3 covers 16 residues. Trimming removed 5 bases from V and 0 bases from J, with 14 bases in between. The chain's CDR3 is CATSAGGVYSNQPQHF. Written as DNA, the CDR3 is TGTGCCACCAGCGCCGGGGGAGTCTATAGCAATCAGCCCCAGCATTTT.

The V gene is TRBV20-1, the J gene TRBJ1-2, with TRBD1 identical over 9 bases. CDR3 length: 16 residues. Trimming cost V 5 bases and J 4 bases; bases outside gene matches: 14. Germline values: CDR1 DFQATT, CDR2 SNEGSKA (reference sequence). CDR3 sequence reads: CSAPRSGDRASYGYTF. The CDR3 coding sequence is TGCAGTGCTCCTCGCTCCGGGGACAGGGCGAGCTATGGCTACACCTTC.

This clonotype was seen many times. The chain couples TRBV6-2 or TRBV6-3 to TRBJ2-5, with D unclear. Germline CDR1 reads MNHEY; CDR2 reads SVGEGT. This CDR3 comprises 13 residues. Trimming removed 6 bases from V and 4 bases from J, with 12 bases in between. CDR3 in DNA: TGTGCCAGCAGCAAGTTTGGCCGAGAGACCCAGTACTTC. It is translated as CASSKFGRETQYF.

This clonotype has ten or more counts. The V and J genes are TRBV5-1 and TRBJ2-1, with TRBD1 matching 8 bases. V lost 0 bases to trimming and J lost 8 bases; unmatched junction nucleotides: 4. This CDR3 contains 14 residues. The germline gives CDR1 SGHRS, CDR2 YFSETQ. The CDR3 spells CASSLGQGSDEQFF. DNA of the CDR3: TGCGCCAGCAGCTTGGGACAGGGGAGTGATGAGCAGTTCTTC.

The chain couples TRBV11-2 to TRBJ2-4; tentatively, D is TRBD2 (6 bases). Germline assignment: CDR1 SGHAT and CDR2 FQNNGV. V lost 1 base to trimming and J lost 0 bases, with 7 bases between them. This CDR3 is 15 amino acids long. The CDR3 DNA follows: TGTGCCAGCAGCTTAGCGGGACTAGCCAAAAACATTCAGTACTTC. Its protein product is CASSLAGLAKNIQYF.

This clonotype was observed a few times. This chain joins TRBV20-1 and TRBJ1-2; D might be TRBD1 (6 bases). Trimming cost V 5 bases and J 3 bases, with 19 bases left between them. CDR3 length equals 15 residues. Per germline, CDR1 DFQATT and CDR2 SNEGSKA (reference sequence). The CDR3 DNA sequence: TGCAGTGCTCGTAGACAGGCCTGGGGGGACTATGGCTACACCTTC. Protein sequence: CSARRQAWGDYGYTF.

In this sample, this clonotype turned up a few times. This chain links TRBV4-1 with TRBJ2-2; D is unclear. The CDR3 extends over 15 amino acids. V was cut by 4 bases and J by 4 bases, with 13 bases left in between. Germline-derived CDR1 and CDR2 are MGHRA and YSYEKL. CDR3 coding DNA: TGCGCCAGCAGCCGCCTCCGGGCCAGCACCGGGGAGCTGTTTTTT. This sequence encodes CASSRLRASTGELFF.

This chain uses TRBV3-1 with TRBJ2-3; D not certain. This CDR3 has 13 amino acids. V was shortened by 0 bases and J by 14 bases, with 15 bases between the two germline ends. Germline loops: CDR1 LGHDT, CDR2 YNNKEL (reference sequence). Here the CDR3 DNA reads TGTGCCAGCAGCCAAGATCGGTATGGTTTTTCGTATTTT. It encodes CASSQDRYGFSYF.

This CDR3 reads CASRVTGSIVNTDTQYF. As DNA, the CDR3 is TGTGCCAGCAGAGTGACAGGGTCGATAGTGAACACAGATACGCAGTATTTT. The rearrangement links TRBV27 to TRBJ2-3; 7 bases match TRBD1. Germline lookup yields CDR1 MNHEY and CDR2 SMNVEV (reference sequence). Trimming at V came to 6 bases and at J to 2 bases, leaving 14 bases not matched to a gene. The CDR3 is 17 amino acids.

This clonotype has a count of ten or more. The rearrangement joins TRBV6-2 or TRBV6-3 to TRBJ1-5; weak D call: TRBD1 (6 bases). The CDR3 is 14 residues long. The V gene's germline CDR1 is MNHEY and CDR2 SVGEGT. The V end was cut by 5 bases, the J end by 6 bases, with 14 bases between. This CDR3 is CASSPGGRPQPQHF. The DNA of the CDR3 is TGTGCCAGCAGTCCCGGGGGGCGCCCTCAGCCCCAGCATTTT.

The chain joins TRBV12-5 to TRBJ2-1; 8 bases are shared with TRBD2. Germline CDR1 LGHNT, CDR2 FRNRAP. This CDR3 spans 17 amino acids. J gave up 9 bases and V 0 bases, and 13 bases lay outside the gene matches. The CDR3 here is CASGLVVKAGGGFEQFF. DNA of the CDR3: TGTGCTAGTGGTTTGGTAGTAAAGGCGGGAGGAGGTTTTGAGCAGTTCTTC. Full variable domain (remainder filled in from reference TRBV12-5 and TRBJ2-1): DARVTQTPRHKVTEMGQEVTMRCQPILGHNTVFWYRQTMMQGLELLAYFRNRAPLDDSGMPKDRFSAEMPDATLATLKIQPSEPRDSAVYFCASGLVVKAGGGFEQFFGPGTRLTVL.

This chain uses TRBV6-5 with TRBJ2-3; D is possibly TRBD1 (5 bases). V shed 0 bases and J shed 1 base, with 11 bases lying between them. The germline CDR1 and CDR2 sequences are MNHEY and SVGAGI. The CDR3 spans 16 residues. CDR3 loop: CASSYSLGPGTDTQYF. In DNA, the CDR3 is TGTGCCAGCAGTTACTCGTTGGGGCCGGGCACAGATACGCAGTATTTT.

The rearrangement links TRBV5-6 to TRBJ1-1; D uncertain. CDR1 is SGHDT and CDR2 is YYEEEE in the germline V gene. The CDR3 is 13 amino acids. V was cut by 1 base and J by 3 bases, with 7 bases left in between. For the CDR3, the DNA is TGTGCCAGCAGCTTGAACACCTACACTGAAGCTTTCTTT. This sequence encodes CASSLNTYTEAFF.

This clonotype was counted only a few times. This rearrangement joins TRBV12-3 or TRBV12-4 to TRBJ1-1; D not resolved. With 7 bases removed from V and 1 base from J, the gap between germline ends came to 10 bases. The CDR3 contains 13 residues. The CDR3 DNA is TGTGCCAGCACCGTGACTACGAACACTGAAGCTTTCTTT. It codes for CASTVTTNTEAFF.

The chain recombines TRBV24-1 with TRBJ2-1; D remains ambiguous. CDR3 length equals 12 residues. Germline CDR1 reads KGHDR; CDR2 reads SFDVKD. V was cut by 4 bases and J by 8 bases, with 8 bases left in between. This chain's CDR3 is CATSELRDEQFF. The CDR3 nucleotides read TGTGCCACCAGTGAACTTCGAGATGAGCAGTTCTTC.

The table lists this clonotype with a few counts. The V gene is TRBV10-3, the J gene TRBJ2-1; 8 positions agree with TRBD2. The CDR3 has 16 amino acids. The trim removed 2 bases at V and 1 base at J, leaving 4 bases unmatched. Germline CDR1 and CDR2: ENHRY and SYGVKD. In DNA, the CDR3 is TGTGCCATCAGTGAGGATCTAGCGGGTTCCTACAATGAGCAGTTCTTC. Amino acid sequence: CAISEDLAGSYNEQFF.